This TCR beta chain was recovered during a study of Ad26.COV2.S vaccination and SARS-CoV-2 variants. Study-wide context: Enrolled in COV1001, the donor was in the Ad26.COV2.S trial arm, which received the vaccine.

This clone has ten or more counts. The protocol was immunoSEQ multiplex PCR, while the TCRdb copy is restricted to in-frame clones and leaves out a portion. The sample consists of about 480,000 clones, roughly 87% of them appearing once. CDR3 length: 18 residues. Germline loops: CDR1 MNHNS, CDR2 SASEGT. The V gene end was trimmed by 6 bases and the J gene end by 2 bases; junction bases not matched to a gene: 8. Specified treatment: around 19 received Ad26.COV2.S at low or high dose, single or two shots; roughly five received placebo; per-sample allocation not given. The samples date from day 63 after the first vaccine or placebo injection. Whoever gave the sample was an adult aged 18-55 years in Boston.

The clonotype originates from a person between 18 and 65 years old who received the Ad26.COV2.S COVID-19 vaccine or a placebo. Specimen: peripheral blood, collected in a trial of Ad26.COV2.S vaccine versus placebo. This chain links TRBV6-1 with TRBJ2-6; 12 nucleotides line up with TRBD2. The CDR3 coding sequence is TGTGCCAGCAGGGAACCAAGACTAGCGGGAGCTGGGGCCAACGTCCTGACTTTC. Translation gives CASREPRLAGAGANVLTF.